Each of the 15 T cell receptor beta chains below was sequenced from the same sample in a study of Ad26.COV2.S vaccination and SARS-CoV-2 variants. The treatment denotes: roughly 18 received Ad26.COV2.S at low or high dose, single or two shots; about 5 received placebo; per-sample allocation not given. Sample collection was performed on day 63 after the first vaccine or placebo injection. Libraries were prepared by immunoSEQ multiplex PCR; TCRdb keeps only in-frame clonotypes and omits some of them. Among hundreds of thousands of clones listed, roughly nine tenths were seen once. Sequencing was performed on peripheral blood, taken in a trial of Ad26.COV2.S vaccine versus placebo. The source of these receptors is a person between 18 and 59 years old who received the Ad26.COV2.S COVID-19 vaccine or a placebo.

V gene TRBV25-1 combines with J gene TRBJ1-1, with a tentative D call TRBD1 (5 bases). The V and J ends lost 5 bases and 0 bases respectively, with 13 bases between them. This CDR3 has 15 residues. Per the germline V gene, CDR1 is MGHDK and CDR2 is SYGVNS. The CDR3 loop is CASSPWGRMNTEAFF. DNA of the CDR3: TGTGCCAGCAGTCCCTGGGGGAGAATGAACACTGAAGCTTTCTTT.

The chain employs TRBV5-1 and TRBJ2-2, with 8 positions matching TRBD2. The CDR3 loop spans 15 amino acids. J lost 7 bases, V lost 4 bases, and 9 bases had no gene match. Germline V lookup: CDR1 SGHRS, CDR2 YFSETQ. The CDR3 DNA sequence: TGCGCCAGCAGCCTAGTAGCGGGGCAGGGCGGGGAGCTGTTTTTT. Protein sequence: CASSLVAGQGGELFF.

CDR3: CASSRGGYQETQYF. CDR3 nucleotide sequence: TGCGCCAGCAGTAGGGGGGGGTACCAAGAGACCCAGTACTTC. J is TRBJ2-5 and V is TRBV5-1, with a weak D call TRBD2 (7 bases). Germline-derived CDR1 and CDR2 are SGHRS and YFSETQ. The CDR3 totals 14 residues. Trimming took 5 bases from V and 0 from J, leaving 11 bases between them.

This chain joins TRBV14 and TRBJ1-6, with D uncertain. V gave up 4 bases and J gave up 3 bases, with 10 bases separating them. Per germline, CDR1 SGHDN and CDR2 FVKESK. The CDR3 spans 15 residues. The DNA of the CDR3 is TGTGCCAGCAGCCCCAGCACTTACTATAATTCACCCCTCCACTTT. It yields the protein CASSPSTYYNSPLHF.

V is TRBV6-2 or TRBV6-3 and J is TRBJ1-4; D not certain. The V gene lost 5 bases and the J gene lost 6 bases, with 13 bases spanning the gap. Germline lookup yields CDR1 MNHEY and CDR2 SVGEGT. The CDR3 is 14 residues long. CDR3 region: CASSRVSMDEKLFF. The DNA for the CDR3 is TGTGCCAGCAGTCGTGTTAGCATGGATGAAAAACTGTTTTTT.

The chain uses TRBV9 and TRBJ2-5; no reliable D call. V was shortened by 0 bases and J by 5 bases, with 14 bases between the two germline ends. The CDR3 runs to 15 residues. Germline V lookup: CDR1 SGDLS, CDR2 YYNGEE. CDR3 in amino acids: CASSVGALVSETQYF. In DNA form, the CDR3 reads TGTGCCAGCAGCGTAGGTGCCCTGGTCTCCGAGACCCAGTACTTC.

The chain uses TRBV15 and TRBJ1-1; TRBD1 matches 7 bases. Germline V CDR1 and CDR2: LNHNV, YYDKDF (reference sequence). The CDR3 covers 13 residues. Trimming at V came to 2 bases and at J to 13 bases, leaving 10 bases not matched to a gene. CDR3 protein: CATSRSHGTEVFF. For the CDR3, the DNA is TGTGCCACCAGCAGATCTCATGGGACAGAGGTTTTCTTT.

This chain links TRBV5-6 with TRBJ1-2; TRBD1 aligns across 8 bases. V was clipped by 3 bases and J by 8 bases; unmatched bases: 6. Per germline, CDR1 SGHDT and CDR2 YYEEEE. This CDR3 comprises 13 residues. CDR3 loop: CASSSPDREGYTF. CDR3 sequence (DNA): TGTGCCAGCAGCTCGCCGGACAGGGAAGGCTACACCTTC.

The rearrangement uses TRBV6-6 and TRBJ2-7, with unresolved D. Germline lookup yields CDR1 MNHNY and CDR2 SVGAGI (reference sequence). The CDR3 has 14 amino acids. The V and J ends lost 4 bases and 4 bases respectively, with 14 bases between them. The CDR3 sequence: CASSSIDLRYEQYF. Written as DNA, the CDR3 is TGTGCCAGCAGTTCCATTGATCTTCGATACGAGCAGTACTTC.

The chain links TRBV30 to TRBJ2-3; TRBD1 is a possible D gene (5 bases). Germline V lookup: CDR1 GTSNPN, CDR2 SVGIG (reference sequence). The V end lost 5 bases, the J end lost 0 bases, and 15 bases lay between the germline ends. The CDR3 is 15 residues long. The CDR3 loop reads CAWARSGPSTDTQYF. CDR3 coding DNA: TGTGCCTGGGCCAGATCAGGGCCCAGCACAGATACGCAGTATTTT.

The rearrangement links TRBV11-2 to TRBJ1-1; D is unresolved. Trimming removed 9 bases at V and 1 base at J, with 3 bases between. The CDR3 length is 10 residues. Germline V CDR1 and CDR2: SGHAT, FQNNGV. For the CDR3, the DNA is TGTGCCAGAGGGAACACTGAAGCTTTCTTT. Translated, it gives CARGNTEAFF.

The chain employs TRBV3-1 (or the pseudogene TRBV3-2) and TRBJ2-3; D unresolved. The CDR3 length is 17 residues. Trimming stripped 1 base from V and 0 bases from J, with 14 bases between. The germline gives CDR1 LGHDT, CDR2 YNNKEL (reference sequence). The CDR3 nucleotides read TGTGCCAGCAGCCAAGGCGTCTACAGCCCTAGCACAGATACGCAGTATTTT. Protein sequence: CASSQGVYSPSTDTQYF.

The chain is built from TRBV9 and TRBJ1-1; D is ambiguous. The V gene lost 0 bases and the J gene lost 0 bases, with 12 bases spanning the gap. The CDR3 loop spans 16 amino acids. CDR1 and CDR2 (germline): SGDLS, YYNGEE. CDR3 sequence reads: CASSVVPEGLNTEAFF. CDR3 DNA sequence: TGTGCCAGCAGCGTAGTCCCCGAAGGGTTGAACACTGAAGCTTTCTTT.

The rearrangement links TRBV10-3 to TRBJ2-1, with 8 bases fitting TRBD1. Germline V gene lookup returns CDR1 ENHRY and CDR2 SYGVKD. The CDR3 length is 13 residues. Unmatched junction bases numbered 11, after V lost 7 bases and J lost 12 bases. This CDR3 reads CAITGTGDTAQFF. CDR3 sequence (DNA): TGTGCCATCACCGGGACAGGAGATACTGCGCAGTTCTTC.

CDR3 bases: TGTGCCAGCAGCATGAAGCAGGGGGAATCTGGAAACACCATATATTTT. Its protein is CASSMKQGESGNTIYF. The chain is built from TRBV5-4 and TRBJ1-3; the match to TRBD1 covers 7 bases. The CDR3 extends over 16 amino acids. Germline CDR1 reads SGHNT; CDR2 reads YYREEE (reference sequence). V trimming: 4 bases; J trimming: 1 base; junction bases outside the gene matches: 8.